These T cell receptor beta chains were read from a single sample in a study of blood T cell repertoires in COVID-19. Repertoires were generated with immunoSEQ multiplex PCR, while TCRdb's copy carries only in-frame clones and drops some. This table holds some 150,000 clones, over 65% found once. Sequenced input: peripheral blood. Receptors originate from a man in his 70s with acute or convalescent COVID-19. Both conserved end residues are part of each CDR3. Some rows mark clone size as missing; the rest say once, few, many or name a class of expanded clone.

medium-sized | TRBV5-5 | CASSMKQGAGPQHF
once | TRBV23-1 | CAITGANEKLFF
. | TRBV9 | CASSVGGWWTGSQGGETQYF
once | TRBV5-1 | CASSPITSGRANEQFF
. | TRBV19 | CASRSKQGWQPQHF
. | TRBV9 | CASSPTNRGEETQYF
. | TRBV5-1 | CASTAGNTEAFF
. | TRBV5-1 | CASSYGQGNSPLHF
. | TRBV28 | CASTLPNRPSYEQYF
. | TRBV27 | CASCPTGAVYNEQFF
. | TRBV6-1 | CASSDPRNSGRSDTQYF
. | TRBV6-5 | CASRTGQGVYIQYF
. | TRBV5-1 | CASSPGDRGVTGANVLTF
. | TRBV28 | CASSRSLNTGELFF
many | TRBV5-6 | CASSLATLATYNEQFF
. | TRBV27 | CASRAFMTGVGGGANVLTF
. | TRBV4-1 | CASTRTSGAGTDTQYF
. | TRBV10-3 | CAISGAGKNTEAFF
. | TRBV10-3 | CAISENPPHADWYEQYF
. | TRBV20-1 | CSASSVPLASTDTQYF
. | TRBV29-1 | CSVVEGNTEAFF
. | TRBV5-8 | CASSLGGDVTDTQYF
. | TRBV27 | CASSLSWQGGTYNSPLHF
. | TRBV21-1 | CASSKARQHNEKLFF
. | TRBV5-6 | CASSLGTGVQPQHF
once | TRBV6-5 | CASSRTQGKPYEQYF
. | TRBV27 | CASSRKGTVSYEQYF
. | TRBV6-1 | CASSEDRGERRGYTF
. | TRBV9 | CASSVGSSGGAGETQYF
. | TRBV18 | CASFAGSTSGGYTF
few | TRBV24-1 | CATSDAGGADTQYF
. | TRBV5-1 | CASSSGQGSYEQYF
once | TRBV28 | CASSLGAGIIQETQYF
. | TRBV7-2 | CASTPIAGMNTEAFF
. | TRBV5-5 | CASRGGRGEYEQYF
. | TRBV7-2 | CASSPIAGVYNEQFF
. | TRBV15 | CATSRAGMLGTGELFF
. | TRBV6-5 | CATVGSQGYQETQYF
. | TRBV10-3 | CAISESRGGSYNEQFF
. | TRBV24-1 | CATSGTAGEQETQYF
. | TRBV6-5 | CASSYSTREGGYGYTF
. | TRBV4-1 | CASSQGQAEKLFF
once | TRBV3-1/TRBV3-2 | CASSQVQKSGFITHEQYF
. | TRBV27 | CASSRPGANTGELFF
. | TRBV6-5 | CASSPRWSSGNTIYF
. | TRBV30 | CAWRVDRANTEAFF
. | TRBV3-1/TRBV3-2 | CASSQGGGGHSTDTQYF
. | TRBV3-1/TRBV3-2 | CASSHTGRASTDTQYF
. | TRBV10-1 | CARQRQPQHF
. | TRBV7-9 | CASSLAPNGYEQYF
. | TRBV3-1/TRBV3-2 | CASSSTGANTEAFF
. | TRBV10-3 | CAIRGGRAYDTQYF
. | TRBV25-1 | CASTLGGTNTGELFF
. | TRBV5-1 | CASKLLQGNDSPLHF
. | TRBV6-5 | CASSRGTGAQPQHF
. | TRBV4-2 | CASSQDVRTGELFF
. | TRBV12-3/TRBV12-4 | CASRLSGTDGYTF
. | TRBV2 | CASAGEGGGQPQHF
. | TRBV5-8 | CASSVGTGIIDQPQHF